These T cell receptor beta chains were read from a single sample in a study of persistence of HIV-infected CD4 T cells. Sequencing was performed with immunoSEQ multiplex PCR; in TCRdb, only in-frame clones are kept and a portion is missing. Of 64,000 or so clones in the sample, approximately 75% are singletons; the top ten hold under 2%. Antigen specificity for these receptors is unknown. Specimen: CD4+ T cells sorted from PBMCs after approximately 19-hour stimulation, collected from a patient who received antiretroviral therapy. The receptor set was obtained from an adult man with HIV who was CMV-seropositive. Both conserved end residues are part of each CDR3. Fields, in order: D gene, J gene, V gene, clone size, CDR3 protein, CDR3 DNA. A D gene is named only where the DNA matches it firmly. For some rows the clone size is stated as once, few or many, or as a class when expanded; others skip it.

d_gene: TRBD1
j_gene: TRBJ2-1
v_gene: TRBV7-8
abundance: .
CDR3aa: CASSRQGQNEQFF
CDR3nt: TGTGCCAGCAGCCGACAGGGACAAAATGAGCAGTTCTTC

d_gene: TRBD1
j_gene: TRBJ1-1
v_gene: TRBV6-5
abundance: .
CDR3aa: CASSYLTGGVEAFF
CDR3nt: TGTGCCAGCAGTTACTTAACAGGGGGAGTTGAAGCTTTCTTT

d_gene: TRBD1
j_gene: TRBJ2-5
v_gene: TRBV4-1
abundance: .
CDR3aa: CASSPRDSTIETQYF
CDR3nt: TGCGCCAGCAGCCCCCGGGACAGTACTATAGAGACCCAGTACTTC

d_gene: .
j_gene: TRBJ1-6
v_gene: TRBV7-3
abundance: once
CDR3aa: CASSLKGDSPLHF
CDR3nt: TGTGCCAGCAGCTTAAAGGGGGATTCACCCCTCCACTTT

d_gene: .
j_gene: TRBJ1-2
v_gene: TRBV5-8
abundance: .
CDR3aa: CASSPRGSANYGYTF
CDR3nt: TGTGCCAGCAGCCCTCGAGGGTCAGCTAACTATGGCTACACCTTC

d_gene: .
j_gene: TRBJ1-5
v_gene: TRBV3-1/TRBV3-2
abundance: .
CDR3aa: CASSQSPGLNQPQHF
CDR3nt: TGTGCCAGCAGCCAATCCCCGGGCCTTAATCAGCCCCAGCATTTT

d_gene: .
j_gene: TRBJ2-7
v_gene: TRBV3-1/TRBV3-2
abundance: .
CDR3aa: CASSRKGSSYEQYF
CDR3nt: TGTGCCAGCAGCCGGAAGGGGAGCTCCTACGAGCAGTACTTC

d_gene: TRBD1
j_gene: TRBJ2-5
v_gene: TRBV7-3
abundance: .
CDR3aa: CASSLTGGYRETQYF
CDR3nt: TGTGCCAGCAGCTTGACAGGGGGCTATCGAGAGACCCAGTACTTC

d_gene: TRBD1
j_gene: TRBJ2-7
v_gene: TRBV6-5
abundance: .
CDR3aa: CASKRTGGSYEQYF
CDR3nt: TGTGCCAGCAAACGGACAGGCGGATCCTACGAGCAGTACTTC

d_gene: .
j_gene: TRBJ1-1
v_gene: TRBV27
abundance: .
CDR3aa: CASSLAGEVNTEAFF
CDR3nt: TGTGCCAGCAGTTTAGCAGGGGAAGTGAACACTGAAGCTTTCTTT

d_gene: .
j_gene: TRBJ1-5
v_gene: TRBV28
abundance: .
CDR3aa: CASSSSQGQFYSNQPQHF
CDR3nt: .

d_gene: .
j_gene: TRBJ1-2
v_gene: TRBV19
abundance: once
CDR3aa: CASSTTGRRGYTF
CDR3nt: TGTGCCAGTAGTACCACAGGGAGGCGGGGCTACACCTTC

d_gene: .
j_gene: TRBJ2-7
v_gene: TRBV28
abundance: .
CDR3aa: CASRLQAGASYEQYF
CDR3nt: TGTGCCAGCAGACTCCAGGCGGGGGCCTCCTACGAGCAGTACTTC

d_gene: .
j_gene: TRBJ2-1
v_gene: TRBV24-1
abundance: .
CDR3aa: CATSDPGGRNEQFF
CDR3nt: TGTGCCACCAGTGACCCCGGGGGCAGAAATGAGCAGTTCTTC

d_gene: .
j_gene: TRBJ1-2
v_gene: TRBV15
abundance: .
CDR3aa: CATTFPPRAGYGYTF
CDR3nt: TGTGCCACCACCTTCCCCCCCAGGGCTGGTTATGGCTACACCTTC

d_gene: .
j_gene: TRBJ1-2
v_gene: TRBV12-3/TRBV12-4
abundance: .
CDR3aa: CASSSERGGYTF
CDR3nt: TGTGCCAGCAGTTCCGAGAGAGGGGGCTACACCTTC

d_gene: .
j_gene: TRBJ2-3
v_gene: TRBV3-1/TRBV3-2
abundance: .
CDR3aa: CASSQDRSRTDTQYF
CDR3nt: TGTGCCAGCAGCCAAGATCGAAGCCGCACAGATACGCAGTATTTT

d_gene: .
j_gene: TRBJ2-7
v_gene: TRBV10-3
abundance: .
CDR3aa: CAISGGTSYEQYF
CDR3nt: TGTGCCATCAGTGGGGGCACCTCATACGAGCAGTACTTC

d_gene: .
j_gene: TRBJ2-1
v_gene: TRBV7-8
abundance: few
CDR3aa: CASSPGQRYSYNEQFF
CDR3nt: TGTGCCAGCAGCCCAGGACAGAGGTATTCCTACAATGAGCAGTTCTTC

d_gene: TRBD1
j_gene: TRBJ1-5
v_gene: TRBV27
abundance: few
CDR3aa: CASSLRGQGIAQPQHF
CDR3nt: TGTGCCAGCAGTTTAAGGGGACAGGGGATCGCTCAGCCCCAGCATTTT

d_gene: .
j_gene: TRBJ1-3
v_gene: TRBV10-1
abundance: .
CDR3aa: CASSPGPISGNTIYF
CDR3nt: TGCGCCAGCAGTCCGGGACCGATCTCTGGAAACACCATATATTTT

d_gene: TRBD1
j_gene: TRBJ1-6
v_gene: TRBV3-1/TRBV3-2
abundance: few
CDR3aa: CASSFGTGGSNSPLHF
CDR3nt: TGTGCCAGCAGCTTTGGGACAGGGGGATCCAATTCACCCCTCCACTTT

d_gene: TRBD1
j_gene: TRBJ2-6
v_gene: TRBV28
abundance: .
CDR3aa: CASTLRTGSSGANVLTF
CDR3nt: TGTGCCAGCACCCTAAGGACAGGGTCCTCTGGGGCCAACGTCCTGACTTTC

d_gene: TRBD1
j_gene: TRBJ2-7
v_gene: TRBV7-7
abundance: few
CDR3aa: CASSPPGQADYEQYF
CDR3nt: TGTGCCAGCAGCCCACCGGGACAGGCCGACTACGAGCAGTACTTC

d_gene: .
j_gene: TRBJ1-4
v_gene: TRBV4-1
abundance: .
CDR3aa: CASSRTGMPNEKLFF
CDR3nt: TGCGCCAGCAGCAGAACAGGGATGCCTAATGAAAAACTGTTTTTT

d_gene: TRBD1
j_gene: TRBJ1-1
v_gene: TRBV11-2
abundance: .
CDR3aa: CASSLKGAHTEAFF
CDR3nt: TGTGCCAGCAGCTTAAAGGGGGCGCATACTGAAGCTTTCTTT

d_gene: .
j_gene: TRBJ2-3
v_gene: TRBV4-1
abundance: .
CDR3aa: CASSQDRGTILRTDTQYF
CDR3nt: TGCGCCAGCAGCCAAGATAGAGGGACAATTTTACGCACAGATACGCAGTATTTT

d_gene: .
j_gene: TRBJ2-2
v_gene: TRBV5-1
abundance: .
CDR3aa: CASSPGTRGTGELFF
CDR3nt: TGCGCCAGCAGCCCAGGGACTCGAGGTACCGGGGAGCTGTTTTTT

d_gene: .
j_gene: TRBJ2-7
v_gene: TRBV4-1
abundance: few
CDR3aa: CASSLEPLYEQYF
CDR3nt: TGCGCCAGCAGCCTAGAACCCCTCTACGAGCAGTACTTC

d_gene: TRBD1
j_gene: TRBJ1-6
v_gene: TRBV19
abundance: .
CDR3aa: CASSIRQGFGLYNSPLHF
CDR3nt: TGTGCCAGTAGTATACGACAGGGTTTTGGCCTCTATAATTCACCCCTCCACTTT

d_gene: .
j_gene: TRBJ2-1
v_gene: TRBV6-1
abundance: .
CDR3aa: CASSARGGNGGNEQFF
CDR3nt: TGTGCCAGCAGTGCTCGAGGGGGCAACGGGGGCAATGAGCAGTTCTTC

d_gene: TRBD2
j_gene: TRBJ2-1
v_gene: TRBV11-3
abundance: once
CDR3aa: CASSLRGGEDEQFF
CDR3nt: TGTGCCAGCAGCTTACGCGGGGGAGAGGATGAGCAGTTCTTC

d_gene: .
j_gene: TRBJ1-1
v_gene: TRBV5-5
abundance: .
CDR3aa: CASSLDAQTMNTEAFF
CDR3nt: TGTGCCAGCAGCTTGGACGCCCAGACAATGAACACTGAAGCTTTCTTT

d_gene: .
j_gene: TRBJ1-4
v_gene: TRBV27
abundance: .
CDR3aa: CASSFGSGAGEKLFF
CDR3nt: TGTGCCAGCAGTTTTGGGTCAGGGGCGGGGGAAAAACTGTTTTTT

d_gene: TRBD1
j_gene: TRBJ1-5
v_gene: TRBV19
abundance: few
CDR3aa: CASGRGTAGNQPQHF
CDR3nt: TGTGCCAGTGGAAGAGGGACAGCGGGAAACCAGCCCCAGCATTTT

d_gene: .
j_gene: TRBJ2-7
v_gene: TRBV6-1
abundance: once
CDR3aa: CASSETRDYEQYF
CDR3nt: TGTGCCAGCAGTGAGACCCGGGACTACGAGCAGTACTTC

d_gene: TRBD1
j_gene: TRBJ2-6
v_gene: TRBV5-1
abundance: .
CDR3aa: CASSLASGQGQGANVLTF
CDR3nt: TGCGCCAGCAGCTTGGCAAGTGGACAGGGGCAAGGGGCCAACGTCCTGACTTTC

d_gene: .
j_gene: TRBJ1-2
v_gene: TRBV6-5
abundance: .
CDR3aa: CASSNGQHGYTF
CDR3nt: TGTGCCAGCAGCAATGGACAGCATGGCTACACCTTC

d_gene: .
j_gene: TRBJ1-6
v_gene: TRBV27
abundance: .
CDR3aa: CASSLRDPNNSPLHF
CDR3nt: TGTGCCAGCAGTTTAAGGGATCCCAATAATTCACCCCTCCACTTT

d_gene: .
j_gene: TRBJ1-1
v_gene: TRBV29-1
abundance: .
CDR3aa: CSTTVQNTEAFF
CDR3nt: TGCAGCACGACAGTTCAGAACACTGAAGCTTTCTTT

d_gene: .
j_gene: TRBJ2-1
v_gene: TRBV13
abundance: .
CDR3aa: CASSLKDRLYNEQFF
CDR3nt: TGTGCCAGCAGCTTAAAAGACAGGTTGTACAATGAGCAGTTCTTC

d_gene: TRBD1
j_gene: TRBJ2-2
v_gene: TRBV19
abundance: .
CDR3aa: CASSNPYRDREVGELFF
CDR3nt: TGTGCCAGTAGTAACCCCTACCGGGACAGGGAGGTCGGGGAGCTGTTTTTT